A single sample gave rise to the 2 T cell receptor beta chains below, sequenced in a study of cytomegalovirus exposure and HLA in healthy donors. This table comes from immunoSEQ multiplex PCR, and its TCRdb copy is limited to in-frame clones, with some not included. In the table there are under 150,000 clones, around 85% of which are singletons. Sample: PBMCs. The receptor set was obtained from a young man in good health and CMV-seronegative.

The V and J genes are TRBV19 and TRBJ1-2; TRBD1 matches at 8 bases. After removal of 6 bases from V and 6 bases from J, the junction contained 9 bases not matched to a gene. Germline V gives CDR1 LNHDA, CDR2 SQIVND (reference sequence). The CDR3 loop spans 14 amino acids. The CDR3 DNA reads as TGTGCCAGTAGCGGCTGGGGACAGGTTCATGGCTACACCTTC. Translating it yields CASSGWGQVHGYTF.

V is TRBV7-9 and J is TRBJ2-1, with TRBD2 as a possible D gene (5 bases). Trimming pared 5 bases from V and 9 bases from J, leaving 17 bases between. Per germline, CDR1 SEHNR and CDR2 FQNEAQ (reference sequence). The CDR3 has 14 amino acids. CDR3: CASSPPGGGIEQFF. In nucleotides, the CDR3 is TGTGCCAGCAGCCCCCCCGGAGGAGGTATTGAGCAGTTCTTC.